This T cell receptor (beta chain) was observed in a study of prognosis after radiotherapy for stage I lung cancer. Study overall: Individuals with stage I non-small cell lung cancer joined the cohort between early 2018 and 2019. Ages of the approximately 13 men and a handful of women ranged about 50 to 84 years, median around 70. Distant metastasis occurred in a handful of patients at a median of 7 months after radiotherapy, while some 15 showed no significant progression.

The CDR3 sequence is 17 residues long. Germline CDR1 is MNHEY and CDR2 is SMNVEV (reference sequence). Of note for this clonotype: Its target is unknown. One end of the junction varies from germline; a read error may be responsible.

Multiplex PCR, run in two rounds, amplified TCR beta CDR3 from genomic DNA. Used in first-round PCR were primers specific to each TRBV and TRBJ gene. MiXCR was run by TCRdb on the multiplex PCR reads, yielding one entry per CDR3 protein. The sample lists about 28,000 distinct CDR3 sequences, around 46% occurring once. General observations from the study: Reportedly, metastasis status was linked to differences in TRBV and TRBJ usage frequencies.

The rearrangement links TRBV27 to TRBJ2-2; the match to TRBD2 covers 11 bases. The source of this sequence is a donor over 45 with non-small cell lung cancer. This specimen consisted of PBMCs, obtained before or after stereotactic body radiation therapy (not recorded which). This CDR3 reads CASSLRGLAVDTVELFF. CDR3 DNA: TGTGCCAGCAGTTTACGGGGACTAGCGGTAGACACCGTGGAGCTGTTTTTT.